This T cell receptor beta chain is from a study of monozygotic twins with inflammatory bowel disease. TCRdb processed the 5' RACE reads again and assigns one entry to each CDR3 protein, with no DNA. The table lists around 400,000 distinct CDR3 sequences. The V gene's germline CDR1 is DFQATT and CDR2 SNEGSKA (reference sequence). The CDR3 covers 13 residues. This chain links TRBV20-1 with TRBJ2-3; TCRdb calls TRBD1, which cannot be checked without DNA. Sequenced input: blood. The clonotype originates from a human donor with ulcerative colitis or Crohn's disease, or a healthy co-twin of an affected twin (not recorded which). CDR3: CSASLQTGDTQYF.